This T cell receptor beta chain was profiled in a study of OX40 agonist ivuxolimab in advanced cancers. About this clone itself: Its antigen is currently unknown.

Generated by immunoSEQ multiplex PCR, the TCRdb table keeps only in-frame clones and is missing some. The table includes roughly 73,000 clones, 85% to 90% detected once. Findings and limits, study-wide: By week 6 at 0.1 to 3.0 mg/kg, blood CD4+ and CD8+ T cells had expanded clonally. Partial responders at 0.1-3.0 mg/kg had among the lowest clonal expansion.

This TCR came from an adult with an advanced solid tumor such as melanoma, head and neck, liver or kidney cancer. The specimen was CD4+ or CD8+ T cells sorted from blood, collected in a trial of the OX40 agonist ivuxolimab.

The CDR3: CASSQVGLAGVTGELFF. The CDR3 coding sequence is TGTGCCAGCAGCCAAGTGGGCCTAGCGGGAGTCACCGGGGAGCTGTTTTTT. The rearrangement uses TRBV14 and TRBJ2-2, with 10 nucleotides matching TRBD2. This CDR3 region has 17 residues. The germline V gene encodes CDR1 SGHDN and CDR2 FVKESK. The V and J ends lost 1 base and 4 bases, in that order; junction bases with no gene match: 6.